The 28 T cell receptor beta chains below come from one sample, sequenced in a study of blood T cells in healthy people across ages. It was with a sample-barcoded 5' primer and a J-beta primer mix that a second PCR of roughly 7 to 12 cycles was run. In TCRdb, the 5' RACE reads were re-called with MiXCR into one record per CDR3 protein. The sample holds about 1.8 million distinct CDR3 sequences, roughly 52% seen once. Sample: blood. The receptors originated from a woman between 35 and 50 years old in good health.

The J gene is TRBJ2-1, the V gene TRBV4-2; possibly TRBD1 or TRBD2 for D (5 bases each). The V and J ends lost 4 bases and 13 bases respectively, with 20 bases between them. Germline CDR1 and CDR2: LGHNA and YNFKEQ. The CDR3 is 14 amino acids. Written as DNA, the CDR3 is TGTGCCAGCAGCCCGCTCATGAACCGGGACGTCCAGTTCTTC. Amino acids: CASSPLMNRDVQFF.

The gene calls are TRBV20-1 and TRBJ2-7; D could derive from TRBD1 or TRBD2 (5 bases each). The germline V gene has CDR1 DFQATT and CDR2 SNEGSKA (reference sequence). Trimming removed 6 bases at V and 9 bases at J, with 12 bases between. The CDR3 consists of 10 residues. CDR3 region: CSASGDGQYF. Written as DNA, the CDR3 is TGCAGTGCAAGTGGGGACGGGCAGTACTTC.

The sample holds a few counts of this clonotype. The chain combines TRBV6-1 with TRBJ2-3, with D perhaps TRBD2 (6 bases). CDR1 MNHNS and CDR2 SASEGT come from the germline V gene. The CDR3 is 14 amino acids. Trimming cost V 6 bases and J 2 bases, with 12 bases left between them. The CDR3 DNA follows: TGTGCCAGCAGACGCGGGGCCGCCACAGATACGCAGTATTTT. As protein: CASRRGAATDTQYF.

The table lists this clonotype with a few counts. The chain is built from TRBV25-1 and TRBJ2-3; D unclear. The V end was cut by 7 bases, the J end by 2 bases, with 10 bases between. Germline V gene data show CDR1 as MGHDK and CDR2 as SYGVNS. The CDR3 has 13 residues. In DNA, the CDR3 is TGTGCCAGCACCCAAGCCCCCACAGATACGCAGTATTTT. Residues: CASTQAPTDTQYF.

This clonotype was counted only a few times. V usage is TRBV29-1 and J usage is TRBJ1-4; TRBD1 might be the D (5 bases). This CDR3 spans 11 amino acids. V shed 7 bases and J shed 7 bases, with 10 bases lying between them. CDR1 is SQVTM, CDR2 ANQGSEA, per germline. CDR3 in amino acids: CSAGESEKLFF. The CDR3 coding sequence is TGCAGCGCGGGGGAGAGTGAAAAACTGTTTTTT.

This clonotype came up a few times. The chain carries TRBV7-8 and TRBJ2-5, with 7 nucleotides matching TRBD2. After removal of 3 bases from V and 4 bases from J, the junction contained 8 bases not matched to a gene. The CDR3 extends over 15 amino acids. Per germline, CDR1 SGHVS and CDR2 FQNEAQ. The CDR3 is CASSFPSSGVETQYF. The CDR3 region has the DNA TGTGCCAGCAGCTTCCCGTCCAGCGGGGTAGAGACCCAGTACTTC.

This chain connects TRBV28 to TRBJ1-2; 11 bases are a match to TRBD1. Germline CDR1 MDHEN, CDR2 SYDVKM. The junction had 9 bases not matched to a gene; V was cut back by 7 bases and J by 8 bases. The CDR3 is 14 amino acids. This CDR3 is CASTSPGTGGGYTF. CDR3 in DNA: TGTGCCAGCACCTCACCCGGGACAGGGGGGGGCTACACCTTC.

This clonotype has just a few counts. This chain links TRBV5-1 with TRBJ2-5; 7 nucleotides line up with TRBD1. The V gene end was trimmed by 2 bases and the J gene end by 2 bases; junction bases not matched to a gene: 6. Germline V gene data show CDR1 as SGHRS and CDR2 as YFSETQ. The CDR3 sequence is 15 residues long. The CDR3 DNA follows: TGCGCCAGCAGCTTAAACGCAGGGGGTCAAGAGACCCAGTACTTC. Protein sequence: CASSLNAGGQETQYF.

This chain links TRBV20-1 with TRBJ1-1; D is unclear. The CDR3 sequence is 14 residues long. Germline V lookup: CDR1 DFQATT, CDR2 SNEGSKA (reference sequence). V was shortened by 5 bases and J by 1 base, with 14 bases between the two germline ends. The CDR3 bases are TGCAGTGCTTCTGCAGGTGTTTGGAACACTGAAGCTTTCTTT. This gives the protein CSASAGVWNTEAFF.

The J gene is TRBJ2-5, the V gene TRBV6-2 or TRBV6-3; no clear D gene. V was trimmed by 0 bases and J by 1 base, leaving 9 bases between them. CDR1 and CDR2 (germline): MNHEY, SVGEGT. The CDR3 sequence is 15 residues long. The CDR3 DNA follows: TGTGCCAGCAGTTACTCGAGACCCCCCCAAGAGACCCAGTACTTC. Translated, it gives CASSYSRPPQETQYF.

This clonotype was observed a handful of times. V and J are TRBV5-5 and TRBJ1-6; 7 bases match TRBD1. The length of the CDR3 is 14 residues. V shed 4 bases and J 9 bases; nucleotides not matched to a gene: 7. In germline, CDR1 is SGHKS, CDR2 YYEKEE (reference sequence). The DNA for the CDR3 is TGTGCCAGCAGCCTAGGGACAGTATTTTCACCCCTCCACTTT. Translating gives CASSLGTVFSPLHF.

The chain links TRBV20-1 to TRBJ2-3; 11 bases map to TRBD2. This CDR3 spans 14 amino acids. CDR1 DFQATT and CDR2 SNEGSKA come from the germline V gene (reference sequence). J was trimmed by 9 bases and V by 6 bases; bases with no gene match: 11. The CDR3 sequence is CSASRLAGRDTQYF. CDR3 nucleotide sequence: TGCAGTGCCTCCAGACTAGCGGGGAGGGACACGCAGTATTTT.

V and J are TRBV10-3 and TRBJ1-2; TRBD1 matches 7 bases. This CDR3 spans 16 amino acids. Per the germline V gene, CDR1 is ENHRY and CDR2 is SYGVKD. The junction had 10 bases not matched to a gene; V was cut back by 6 bases and J by 0 bases. The chain's CDR3 is CAISEEQGPTNYGYTF. CDR3 DNA: TGTGCCATCAGCGAAGAACAGGGGCCTACTAACTATGGCTACACCTTC.

The chain is built from TRBV2 and TRBJ1-4; D ambiguous. In germline, CDR1 is SNHLY, CDR2 FYNNEI. CDR3 length equals 13 residues. Trimming took 7 bases from V and 7 from J, leaving 13 bases between them. CDR3 nucleotide sequence: TGTGCCAGCAACCCCCTGCTGCGTGAAAAACTGTTTTTT. It translates to CASNPLLREKLFF.

J is TRBJ1-5 and V is TRBV20-1; D call uncertain. The CDR3 has 16 amino acids. CDR1 and CDR2 from the germline V gene are DFQATT and SNEGSKA (reference sequence). V was shortened by 0 bases and J by 0 bases, with 12 bases between the two germline ends. The CDR3 sequence: CSARDRAAYSNQPQHF. The CDR3 coding sequence is TGCAGTGCTAGAGATCGGGCGGCCTATAGCAATCAGCCCCAGCATTTT.

The CDR3 sequence is CSVEVQKTYEQYF. DNA of the CDR3: TGCAGCGTTGAAGTTCAGAAAACCTACGAGCAGTACTTC. This sequence joins TRBV29-1 and TRBJ2-7, with D unresolved. V was trimmed by 1 base and J by 2 bases, leaving 9 bases between them. This CDR3 has 13 amino acids. CDR1 is SQVTM, CDR2 ANQGSEA, per germline.

This clonotype has a handful of counts. This chain joins TRBV6-6 and TRBJ1-5; the D is unclear. The CDR3 consists of 15 residues. Germline V gives CDR1 MNHNY, CDR2 SVGAGI (reference sequence). V was cut by 5 bases and J by 0 bases, with 11 bases left in between. The CDR3 DNA reads as TGTGCCAGCAGTCGGACTGAATATAGCAATCAGCCCCAGCATTTT. Its protein product is CASSRTEYSNQPQHF.

The rearrangement joins TRBV20-1 to TRBJ2-3; 14 bases are a match to TRBD2. CDR3 length equals 17 residues. V was pared by 4 bases and J by 1 base, with 7 bases of the junction left unmatched. Germline-derived CDR1 and CDR2 are DFQATT and SNEGSKA (reference sequence). The CDR3 nucleotides are TGCAGTGCTATAAGACTAGCGGGGGGGACTGGCACAGATACGCAGTATTTT. Residues: CSAIRLAGGTGTDTQYF.

The chain carries TRBV20-1 and TRBJ2-1; 7 nucleotides match TRBD1. The germline gives CDR1 DFQATT, CDR2 SNEGSKA (reference sequence). This CDR3 has 13 residues. The CDR3 nucleotides are TGCAGGGCAACATCGACAGGGTACAATGAGCAGTTCTTC. This sequence encodes CRATSTGYNEQFF.

CDR3 nucleotide sequence: TGTGCCAGCAGCGACCGGACAGTGGCCTCGAGAGAGACCCAGTACTTC. Translation gives CASSDRTVASRETQYF. The chain carries TRBV6-1 and TRBJ2-4; the D gene is possibly TRBD1 (6 bases). The better agreement between TRBJ2-5 and the DNA end casts doubt on the J call. This CDR3 contains 16 residues. Germline V gene sequence: CDR1 MNHNS, CDR2 SASEGT.

About this clonotype: This may come from a read error, since a much larger clone is one base off. The gene calls are TRBV4-3 and TRBJ2-7; D gene ambiguous. Germline values: CDR1 LGHNA, CDR2 YSLEER. This CDR3 comprises 14 residues. V lost 0 bases to trimming and J lost 3 bases, with 9 bases between them. The CDR3 reads CASSQDELNYEQYF. For the CDR3, the DNA is TGCGCCAGCAGCCAAGATGAGCTGAACTACGAGCAGTACTTC.

Concerning this clonotype itself: The DNA is left out, because the CDR3 cannot be placed on it with certainty; the CDR3 is given as TCRdb lists it. This chain connects TRBV6-5 to TRBJ1-1; no check of the table's D call, TRBD1, against the DNA was made. CDR1 MNHEY and CDR2 SVGAGI come from the germline V gene. The CDR3 is 11 residues long, counting both termini. The CDR3 protein is CASTSGGEAFF.

The chain is built from TRBV13 and TRBJ2-1; 11 bases fit TRBD2. Germline CDR1 reads PRHDT; CDR2 reads FYEKMQ (reference sequence). CDR3 size: 13 residues. V trimming: 5 bases; J trimming: 9 bases; junction bases outside the gene matches: 3. The CDR3 reads CASSPTSGVEQFF. The CDR3 DNA reads TGTGCCAGCAGCCCGACTAGCGGGGTTGAGCAGTTCTTC.

This chain links TRBV9 with TRBJ2-5; the D is unclear. This CDR3 has 12 residues. V was shortened by 0 bases and J by 3 bases, with 3 bases between the two germline ends. Germline V CDR1 and CDR2: SGDLS, YYNGEE. The DNA of the CDR3 is TGTGCCAGCAGCGTAGAAAAAGAGACCCAGTACTTC. Translation gives CASSVEKETQYF.

This sequence joins TRBV28 and TRBJ2-3; either TRBD1 or TRBD2 may supply D (5 bases each). This CDR3 contains 17 residues. The V gene lost 5 bases and the J gene lost 5 bases, with 23 bases spanning the gap. Germline V gives CDR1 MDHEN, CDR2 SYDVKM. The CDR3 region has the DNA TGTGCCAGCAGTAATCCCCGGGACCTAAAAGAGGGAGATACGCAGTATTTT. Protein product: CASSNPRDLKEGDTQYF.

This chain uses TRBV4-1 with TRBJ1-5; D perhaps matches TRBD1 (5 bases). CDR3 size: 16 residues. Trimming pared 0 bases from V and 3 bases from J, leaving 12 bases between. The germline V gene encodes CDR1 MGHRA and CDR2 YSYEKL. CDR3 residues: CASSQETHGHNQPQHF. The CDR3 region has the DNA TGCGCCAGCAGCCAAGAGACCCACGGACACAATCAGCCCCAGCATTTT.

The chain couples TRBV5-1 to TRBJ1-2; 12 bases are shared with TRBD1. CDR1 is SGHRS, CDR2 YFSETQ, per germline. The CDR3 totals 15 residues. Trimming removed 4 bases from V and 6 bases from J; junction bases left unmatched: 7. CDR3 DNA sequence: TGCGCCAGCAGCCTTACGGGACAGGGGGCGAATGGCTACACCTTC. Amino acids: CASSLTGQGANGYTF.

This clonotype occurred a few times. V and J are TRBV10-3 and TRBJ2-7; TRBD1 matches at 9 bases. This CDR3 has 14 amino acids. Germline V gene lookup returns CDR1 ENHRY and CDR2 SYGVKD. Trimming cost V 7 bases and J 5 bases; bases outside gene matches: 9. CDR3 coding DNA: TGTGCCATCAACCCCGGGACAGGGTCGAACGAGCAGTACTTC. This gives the protein CAINPGTGSNEQYF.